The entry that follows covers one TCR beta chain sequence. These data are taken from a study of blood T cell repertoires in COVID-19. The V gene's germline CDR1 is SNHLY and CDR2 FYNNEI. The V and J ends lost 6 bases and 11 bases, in that order; junction bases with no gene match: 6. The CDR3 is made up of 11 amino acids. This table comes from immunoSEQ multiplex PCR, and its TCRdb copy is limited to in-frame clones, with some not included. This sample has 130,000 to 150,000 clones, with more than 75% found just once. The chain is built from TRBV2 and TRBJ1-1, with 7 bases identical to TRBD1. The sample consisted of peripheral blood. This sequence was found in a man aged 60 to 69 with active or convalescent COVID-19. The DNA for the CDR3 is TGTGCCAGCAGCCCCAGGGGGTGGGCTTTCTTT. It yields the protein CASSPRGWAFF.